This T cell receptor beta chain emerged from a study of CD8 T cells in Susac syndrome. CD8+ and CD4+ T cells from blood underwent TCR beta sequencing, which was carried out in a high-throughput format. The TEMRA cells underwent FACS enrichment, while the CD8+ and CD4+ T cells underwent negative isolation. A quantity of roughly 0.5 to 1 ug RNA underwent reverse transcription using random hexamers. Amplification of TCR beta CDR3 by immunoSEQ multiplex PCR spanned 54 Vbeta and 13 Jbeta. TCRdb re-called the immunoSEQ multiplex PCR reads with MiXCR, one entry per CDR3 protein. The sample lists 150,000 to 200,000 distinct CDR3 sequences, approximately 94% occurring once. Input material: CD4+ T cells from PBMCs. This TCR derives from a human donor with multiple sclerosis.

CDR3 DNA sequence: TGCGCCAGCAGCCAAGGAAGGTCGGGGGTCCGCAATGAGCAGTTCTTC. Translating it yields CASSQGRSGVRNEQFF. V usage is TRBV4-3 and J usage is TRBJ2-1; a weak D match, TRBD2 (6 bases). The CDR3 loop spans 16 amino acids. Germline V gene sequence: CDR1 LGHNA, CDR2 YSLEER. Trimming stripped 1 base from V and 6 bases from J, with 16 bases between.